This entry is about one TCR beta chain. Antigen specificity is unknown. As part of library construction, unique molecular identifiers were attached to individual cDNA molecules. One entry per CDR3 protein results from TCRdb running MiXCR on the 5' RACE reads. The sample has about 72,000 distinct CDR3 sequences; about 9.5% are singletons. This entry is derived from a study of early T cells in non-severe SARS-CoV-2 infection. Study as a whole: The chains were unpaired, and the sequenced material was bulk RNA from unsorted whole blood. Notes on the study in general: Matching against VDJdb likely underestimated virus-specific expansions, favoring anti-spike CD8.

The germline V gene encodes CDR1 MNHEY and CDR2 SVGEGT. CDR3 length: 16 residues. J was trimmed by 3 bases and V by 0 bases; bases with no gene match: 7. Here the sequenced sample was whole blood, taken at baseline. The TCR originated in an adult who was a healthcare worker with PCR-confirmed SARS-CoV-2 infection or an uninfected control (not recorded which). The V and J genes are TRBV6-2 or TRBV6-3 and TRBJ2-5; 7 nucleotides match TRBD1. This CDR3 is CASSYSPGTDEETQYF. The CDR3 DNA sequence: TGTGCCAGCAGTTACTCACCAGGGACAGACGAAGAGACCCAGTACTTC.